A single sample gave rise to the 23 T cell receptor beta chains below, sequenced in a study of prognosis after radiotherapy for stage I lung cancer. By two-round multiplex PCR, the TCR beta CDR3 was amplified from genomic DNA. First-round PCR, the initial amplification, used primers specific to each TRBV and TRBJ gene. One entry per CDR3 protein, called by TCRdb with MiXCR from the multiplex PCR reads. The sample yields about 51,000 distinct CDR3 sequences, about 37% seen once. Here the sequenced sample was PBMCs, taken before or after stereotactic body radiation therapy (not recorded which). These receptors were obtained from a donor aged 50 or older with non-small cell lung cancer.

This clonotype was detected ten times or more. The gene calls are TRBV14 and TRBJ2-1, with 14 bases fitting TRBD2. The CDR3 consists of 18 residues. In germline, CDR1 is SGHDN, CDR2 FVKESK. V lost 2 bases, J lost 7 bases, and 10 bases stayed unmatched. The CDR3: CASSQPPGTSGSLNEQFF. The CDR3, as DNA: TGTGCCAGCAGCCAACCCCCGGGGACTAGCGGGAGTTTAAATGAGCAGTTCTTC.

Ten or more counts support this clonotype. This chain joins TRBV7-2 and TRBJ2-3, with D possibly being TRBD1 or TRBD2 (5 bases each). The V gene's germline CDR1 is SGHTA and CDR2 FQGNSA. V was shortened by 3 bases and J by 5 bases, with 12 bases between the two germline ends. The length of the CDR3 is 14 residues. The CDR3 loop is CASSFFGGLDTQYF. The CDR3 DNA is TGTGCCAGCAGCTTTTTTGGGGGTCTAGATACGCAGTATTTT.

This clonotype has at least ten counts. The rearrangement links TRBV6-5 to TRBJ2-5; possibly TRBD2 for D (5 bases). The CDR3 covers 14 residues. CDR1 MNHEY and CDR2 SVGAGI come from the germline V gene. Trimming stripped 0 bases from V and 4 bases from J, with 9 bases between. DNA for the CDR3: TGTGCCAGCAGTTACTCGAGACGGGGAGAGACCCAGTACTTC. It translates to CASSYSRRGETQYF.

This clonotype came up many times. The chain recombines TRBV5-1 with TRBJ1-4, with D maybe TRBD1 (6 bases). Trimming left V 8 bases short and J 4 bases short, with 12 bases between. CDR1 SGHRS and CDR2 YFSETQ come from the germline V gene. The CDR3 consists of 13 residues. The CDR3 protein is CASRTANNEKLFF. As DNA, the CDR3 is TGCGCCAGTCGGACAGCTAATAATGAAAAACTGTTTTTT.

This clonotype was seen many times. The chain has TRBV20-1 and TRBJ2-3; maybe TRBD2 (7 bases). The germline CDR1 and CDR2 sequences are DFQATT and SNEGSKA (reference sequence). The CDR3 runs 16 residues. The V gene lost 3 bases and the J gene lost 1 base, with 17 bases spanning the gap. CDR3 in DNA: TGCAGTGCTAGGGGGGCGGGAGCCGTTGGCACAGATACGCAGTATTTT. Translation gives CSARGAGAVGTDTQYF.

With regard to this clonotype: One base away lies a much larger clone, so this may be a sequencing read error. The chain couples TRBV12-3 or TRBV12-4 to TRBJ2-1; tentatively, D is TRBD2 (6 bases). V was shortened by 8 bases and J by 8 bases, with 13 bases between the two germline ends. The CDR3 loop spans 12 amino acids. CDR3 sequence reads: CASWRESDEQFF. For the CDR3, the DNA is TGTGCCAGCTGGAGGGAAAGTGATGAGCAGTTCTTC.

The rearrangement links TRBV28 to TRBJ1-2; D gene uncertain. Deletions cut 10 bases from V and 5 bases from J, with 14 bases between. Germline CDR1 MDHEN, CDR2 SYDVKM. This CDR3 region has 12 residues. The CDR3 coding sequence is TGTGCCACCGACTCCGGAGGATATGGCTACACCTTC. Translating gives CATDSGGYGYTF.

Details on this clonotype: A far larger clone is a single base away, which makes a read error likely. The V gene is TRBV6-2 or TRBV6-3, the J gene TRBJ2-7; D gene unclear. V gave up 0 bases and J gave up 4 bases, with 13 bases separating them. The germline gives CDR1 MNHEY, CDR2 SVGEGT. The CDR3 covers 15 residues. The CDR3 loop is CASSYSASVSYEQYF. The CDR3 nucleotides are TGTGCCAGCAGTTACTCGGCCAGCGTGAGTTACGAGCAGTACTTC.

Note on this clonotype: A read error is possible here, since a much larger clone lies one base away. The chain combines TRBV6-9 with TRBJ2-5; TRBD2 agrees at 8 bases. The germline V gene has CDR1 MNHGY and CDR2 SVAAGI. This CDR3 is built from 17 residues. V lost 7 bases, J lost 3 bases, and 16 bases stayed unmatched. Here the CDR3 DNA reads TGTGCCAGCATTTACTCAGAAAGCGGGAGAGGGAAAGAGACCCAGTACTTC. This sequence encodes CASIYSESGRGKETQYF.

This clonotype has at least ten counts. CDR3 nucleotide sequence: TGCAGTGCTAGGCACACGCGACAGGGGGCGGGTGAGACCCAGTACTTC. As protein: CSARHTRQGAGETQYF. This rearrangement joins TRBV20-1 to TRBJ2-5, with 10 positions matching TRBD1. The CDR3 contains 16 residues. Germline CDR1 and CDR2: DFQATT and SNEGSKA (reference sequence). J lost 5 bases, V lost 3 bases, and 12 bases had no gene match.

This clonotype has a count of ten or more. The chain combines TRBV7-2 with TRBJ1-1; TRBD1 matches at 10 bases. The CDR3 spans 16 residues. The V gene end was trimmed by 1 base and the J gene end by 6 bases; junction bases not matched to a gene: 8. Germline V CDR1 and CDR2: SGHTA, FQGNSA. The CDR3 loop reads CASSLVPGQGTSEAFF. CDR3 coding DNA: TGTGCCAGCAGCTTAGTGCCGGGACAGGGGACCTCTGAAGCTTTCTTT.

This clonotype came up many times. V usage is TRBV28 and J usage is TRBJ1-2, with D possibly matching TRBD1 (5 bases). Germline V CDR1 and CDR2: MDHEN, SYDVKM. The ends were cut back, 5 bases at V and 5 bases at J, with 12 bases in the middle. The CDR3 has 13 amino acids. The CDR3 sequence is CASSPAGLYGYTF. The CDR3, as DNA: TGTGCCAGCAGTCCTGCGGGGCTGTATGGCTACACCTTC.

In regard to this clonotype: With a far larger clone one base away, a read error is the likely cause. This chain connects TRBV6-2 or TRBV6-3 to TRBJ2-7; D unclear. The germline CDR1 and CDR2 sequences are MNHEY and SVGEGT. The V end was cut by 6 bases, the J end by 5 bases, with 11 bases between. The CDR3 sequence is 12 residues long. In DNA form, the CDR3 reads TGTGCCAGCAGGTCCCATTACCACGAGCAGTACTTC. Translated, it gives CASRSHYHEQYF.

The CDR3: CASSSGRGTIYF. CDR3 nucleotide sequence: TGTGCCAGCAGCTCGGGTAGGGGCACCATATATTTT. V is TRBV11-3 and J is TRBJ1-3; perhaps TRBD1 as D (5 bases). V gave up 4 bases and J gave up 9 bases, with 10 bases separating them. The CDR3 runs 12 residues. Germline V lookup: CDR1 SGHNT, CDR2 YENEEA.

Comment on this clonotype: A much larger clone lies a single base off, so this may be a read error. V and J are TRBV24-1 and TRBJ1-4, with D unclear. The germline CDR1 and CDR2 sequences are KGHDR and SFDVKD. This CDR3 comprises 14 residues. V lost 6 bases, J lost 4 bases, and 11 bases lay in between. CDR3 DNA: TGTGCCACCAGTCTGCTTGCAAATAATGAAAAACTGTTTTTT. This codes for CATSLLANNEKLFF.

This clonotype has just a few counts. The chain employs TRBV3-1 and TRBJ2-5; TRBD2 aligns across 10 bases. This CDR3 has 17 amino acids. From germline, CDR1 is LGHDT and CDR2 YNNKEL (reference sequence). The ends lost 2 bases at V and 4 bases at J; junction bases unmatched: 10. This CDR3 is CASSQFPPSGSRETQYF. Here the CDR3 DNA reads TGTGCCAGCAGCCAATTTCCCCCTAGCGGGAGCAGAGAGACCCAGTACTTC.

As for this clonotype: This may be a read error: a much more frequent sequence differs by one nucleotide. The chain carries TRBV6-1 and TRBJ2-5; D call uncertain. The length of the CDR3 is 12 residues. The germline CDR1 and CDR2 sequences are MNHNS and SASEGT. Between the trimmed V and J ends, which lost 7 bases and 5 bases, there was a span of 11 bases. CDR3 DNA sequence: TGTGCCAGCATCAAGGGTGGGGAGACCCAGTACTTC. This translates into CASIKGGETQYF.

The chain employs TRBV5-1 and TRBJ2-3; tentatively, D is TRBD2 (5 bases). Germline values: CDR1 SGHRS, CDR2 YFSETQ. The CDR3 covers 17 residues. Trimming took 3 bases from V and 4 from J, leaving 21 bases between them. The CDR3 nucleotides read TGCGCCAGCAGCTATGGCAGGAATAGAAGTAGCGCAGATACGCAGTATTTT. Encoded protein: CASSYGRNRSSADTQYF.

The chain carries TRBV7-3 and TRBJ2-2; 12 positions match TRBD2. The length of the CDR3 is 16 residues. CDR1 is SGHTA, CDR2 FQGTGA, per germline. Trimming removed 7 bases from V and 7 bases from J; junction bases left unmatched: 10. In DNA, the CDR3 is TGTGCCAGCATCTTCCGACTAGCGGGAGAGGTCGGGGAGCTGTTTTTT. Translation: CASIFRLAGEVGELFF.

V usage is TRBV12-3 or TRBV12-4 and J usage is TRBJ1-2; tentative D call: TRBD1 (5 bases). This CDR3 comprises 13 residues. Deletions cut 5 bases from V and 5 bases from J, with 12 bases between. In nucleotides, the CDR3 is TGTGCCAGCAGTCCCTTCGGGGGGTATGGCTACACCTTC. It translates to CASSPFGGYGYTF.

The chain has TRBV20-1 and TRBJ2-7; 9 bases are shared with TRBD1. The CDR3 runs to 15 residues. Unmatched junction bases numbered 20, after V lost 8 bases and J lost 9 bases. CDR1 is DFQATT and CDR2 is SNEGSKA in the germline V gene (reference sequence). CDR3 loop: CSSYRWGTGIMRQYF. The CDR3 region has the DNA TGCAGTTCTTATCGATGGGGGACAGGGATTATGCGGCAGTACTTC.

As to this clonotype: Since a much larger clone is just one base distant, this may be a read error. CDR3 in DNA: TGTGCCAGCAGTTACCCGCGGGAGCACTACGAGCAGTACTTC. Amino acids: CASSYPREHYEQYF. This chain connects TRBV6-5 to TRBJ2-7; TRBD2 aligns across 7 bases. V shed 2 bases and J 3 bases; nucleotides not matched to a gene: 4. CDR1 is MNHEY and CDR2 is SVGAGI in the germline V gene. The CDR3 runs 14 residues.

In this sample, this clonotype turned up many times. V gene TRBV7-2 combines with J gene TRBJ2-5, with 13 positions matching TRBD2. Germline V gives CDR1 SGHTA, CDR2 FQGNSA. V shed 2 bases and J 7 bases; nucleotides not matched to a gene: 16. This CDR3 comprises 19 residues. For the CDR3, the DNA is TGTGCCAGCAGCTTAAGCGTCCGAACTAGCGGGGGGGTAGGAGGGACCCAGTACTTC. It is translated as CASSLSVRTSGGVGGTQYF.